This entry features one T cell receptor (beta chain) sequence. Its antigen is unidentified. The source of the sample is a study of cytomegalovirus exposure and HLA in healthy donors. The CDR3 extends over 16 amino acids. The J segment lost 6 bases and the V segment lost 5 bases, leaving 13 bases of the junction unmatched. Germline CDR1 and CDR2: PRHDT and FYEKMQ (reference sequence). It was with 60 Vbeta and 13 Jbeta primers that the PCR ran. This table comes from immunoSEQ multiplex PCR, and its TCRdb copy is limited to in-frame clones, with some not included. The repertoire holds roughly 86,000 clones, with more than 55% as singletons. There were likely unrecorded immune exposures, though donors were nominally healthy when sampled. Points from the study as a whole: Relative to the approximately 700-donor mean, N-insertions were reportedly fewer in an Asian-associated ancestry cluster in a later analysis. Exclusion as indistinguishable affected some V segments, including TRBV6-2 and TRBV6-3.

The material sequenced was PBMCs. The sequence was obtained from a woman aged 45-65 years in good health and CMV-seropositive. V and J are TRBV13 and TRBJ1-1, with 9 bases identical to TRBD1. The CDR3 nucleotides are TGTGCCAGCAGCCGGCTCACGGGACAGGGTTACGCTGAAGCTTTCTTT. It is translated as CASSRLTGQGYAEAFF.